This record looks at one T cell receptor (beta chain) sequence and its context. This clone was recorded once. Its antigen specificity is not known. The sample holds no much larger clone one base away, and base qualities are not on file. TCRbeta CDR3 regions were amplified from genomic DNA by means of the immunoSEQ Assay, a bias-controlled multiplex PCR. The authors processed their data as follows. The number of nucleated cells in each sample was estimated by amplification of reference gene primers within the assay. To quantify the absolute abundance of each unique TCRbeta CDR3 rearrangement, sequence reads were collapsed and filtered. For each sample, productive Simpson clonality was calculated as the square root of Simpson's diversity index across productive rearrangements. TCRdb carries this immuneACCESS record with in-frame sequences only. Its versions omit some clonotypes, under half of them owing to an unresolved V gene in the studies checked, with the rest unexplained. For V, J and clone size, that table is used; D and trimming come from the DNA. This sample gives over 75,000 clones in total; about 79% of them show up just once. The ten largest account for 15% of the sample.

Collaborating institutions collected whole blood in K2EDTA tubes following their own protocols. Collaborator samples were shipped for TCRbeta analysis as frozen whole blood, isolated PBMCs, or DNA extracted from either sample type. This specimen comes from a study of blood T cell repertoires in COVID-19 (dated by TCRdb to the early 2020s). Concerning the study at large: Samples from collaborators originated in the United States, Italy and Spain and spanned both the acute and convalescent phases of COVID-19. The material from the prospective study consisted of cDNA or gDNA derived from T cells, B-cell-depleted T cells, or PBMCs. The dataset comprised deeply sampled blood TCRbeta repertoires from subjects exposed to, actively infected with, or recovered from COVID-19. The repertoires were released in a freely available public database intended as a resource for research on the immune response to SARS-CoV-2. The samples were drawn from two sources: the first 160 participants of the ongoing ImmuneRACE study, and 950 to 1,500 subjects contributed by 6 global collaborators. Nearly every sample came with metadata listing a de-identified subject ID, COVID-19 status, age in years and sex. Where HLA class I and class II types were available, the types were taken from metadata supplied by the sample provider, not from assay-based typing. General conclusions and limits of the study: How much clinical and demographic metadata was included differed by source and by participant, and the metadata was provided uncurated.

CDR1 and CDR2, looked up from the germline V gene, are ENHRY and SYGVKD. The CDR3 has 12 amino acids, counting the end cysteine and phenylalanine. CDR3 DNA is the only sequence kept; it has 36 bases, read in frame from the first base. Deletion took 10 bases off V and 8 bases off J, with a span of 14 bases between the germline ends. The TCR originated in a human donor in a cohort sampled during active COVID-19. This chain is built from TRBV10-3 and TRBJ1-4; there is no confident call for the D gene. Sequenced input: peripheral blood. The CDR3 region has the sequence CATGKTVEKLFF. The base sequence is TGTGCCACCGGAAAAACAGTGGAAAAACTGTTTTTT.